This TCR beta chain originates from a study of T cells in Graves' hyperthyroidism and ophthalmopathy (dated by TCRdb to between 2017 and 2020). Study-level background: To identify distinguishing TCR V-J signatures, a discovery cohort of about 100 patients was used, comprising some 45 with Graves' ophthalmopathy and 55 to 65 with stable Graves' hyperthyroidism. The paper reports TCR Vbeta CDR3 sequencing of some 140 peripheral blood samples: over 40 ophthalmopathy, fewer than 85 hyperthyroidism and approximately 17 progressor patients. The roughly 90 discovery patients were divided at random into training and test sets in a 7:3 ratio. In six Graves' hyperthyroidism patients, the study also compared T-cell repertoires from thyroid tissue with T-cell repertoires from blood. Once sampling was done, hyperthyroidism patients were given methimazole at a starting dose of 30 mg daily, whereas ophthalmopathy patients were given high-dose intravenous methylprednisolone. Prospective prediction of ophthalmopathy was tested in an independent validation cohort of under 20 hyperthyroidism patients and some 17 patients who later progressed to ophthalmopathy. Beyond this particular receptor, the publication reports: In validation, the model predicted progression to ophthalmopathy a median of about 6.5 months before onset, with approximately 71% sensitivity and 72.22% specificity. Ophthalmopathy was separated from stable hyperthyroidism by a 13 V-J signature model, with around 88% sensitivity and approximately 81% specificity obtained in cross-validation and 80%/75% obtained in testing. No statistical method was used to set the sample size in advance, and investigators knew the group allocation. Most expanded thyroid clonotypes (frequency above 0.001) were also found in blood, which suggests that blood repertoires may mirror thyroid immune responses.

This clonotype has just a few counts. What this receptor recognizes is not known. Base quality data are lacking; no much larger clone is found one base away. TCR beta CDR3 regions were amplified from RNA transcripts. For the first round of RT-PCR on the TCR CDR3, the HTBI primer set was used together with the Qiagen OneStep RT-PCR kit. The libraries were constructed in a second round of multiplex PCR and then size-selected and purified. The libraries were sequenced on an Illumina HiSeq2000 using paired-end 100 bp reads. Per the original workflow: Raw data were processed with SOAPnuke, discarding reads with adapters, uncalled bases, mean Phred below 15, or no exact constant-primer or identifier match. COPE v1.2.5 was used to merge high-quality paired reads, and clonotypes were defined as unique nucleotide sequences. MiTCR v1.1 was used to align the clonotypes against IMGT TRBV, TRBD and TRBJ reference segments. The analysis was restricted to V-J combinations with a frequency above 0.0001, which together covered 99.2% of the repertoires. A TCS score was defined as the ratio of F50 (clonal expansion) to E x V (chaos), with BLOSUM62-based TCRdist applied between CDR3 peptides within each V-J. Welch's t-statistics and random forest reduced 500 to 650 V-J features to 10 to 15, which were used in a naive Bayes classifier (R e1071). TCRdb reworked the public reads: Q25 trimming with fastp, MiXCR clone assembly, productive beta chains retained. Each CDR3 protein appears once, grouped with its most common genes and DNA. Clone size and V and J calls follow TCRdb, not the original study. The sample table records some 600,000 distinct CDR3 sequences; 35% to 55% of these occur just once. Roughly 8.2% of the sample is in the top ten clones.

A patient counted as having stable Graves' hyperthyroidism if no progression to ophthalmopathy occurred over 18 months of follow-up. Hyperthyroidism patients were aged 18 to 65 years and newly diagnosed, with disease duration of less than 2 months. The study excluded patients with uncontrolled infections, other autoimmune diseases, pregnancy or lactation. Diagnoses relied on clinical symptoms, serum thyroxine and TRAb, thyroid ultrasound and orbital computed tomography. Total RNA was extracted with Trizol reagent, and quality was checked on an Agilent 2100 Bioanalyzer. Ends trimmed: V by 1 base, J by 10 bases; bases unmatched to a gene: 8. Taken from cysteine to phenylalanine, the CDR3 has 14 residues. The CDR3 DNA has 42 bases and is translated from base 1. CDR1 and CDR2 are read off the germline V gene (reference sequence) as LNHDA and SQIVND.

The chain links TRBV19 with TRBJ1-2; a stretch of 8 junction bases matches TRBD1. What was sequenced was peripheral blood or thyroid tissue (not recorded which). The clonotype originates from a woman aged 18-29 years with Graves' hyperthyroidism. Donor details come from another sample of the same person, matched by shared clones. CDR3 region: CASSIVPGQATYTF. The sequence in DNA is TGTGCCAGTAGTATAGTTCCGGGACAGGCGACCTACACCTTC. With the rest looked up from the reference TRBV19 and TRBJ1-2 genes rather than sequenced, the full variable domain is DGGITQSPKYLFRKEGQNVTLSCEQNLNHDAMYWYRQDPGQGLRLIYYSQIVNDFQKGDIAEGYSVSREKKESFPLTVTSAQKNPTAFYLCASSIVPGQATYTFGSGTRLTVV.